Shown below are 25 T cell receptor beta chains from a single sample sequenced in a study of T cells in Graves' hyperthyroidism and ophthalmopathy. It was RNA transcripts that yielded the amplified TCR beta CDR3 regions. RT-PCR in the first round (using the HTBI primer set) targeted the TCR CDR3. One entry per CDR3 protein, called by TCRdb with MiXCR from the multiplex PCR reads. Among 500,000 to 600,000 distinct CDR3 sequences listed, over 15% were seen once. The specimen sequenced was blood. The receptors were gathered from a woman aged 18 to 35 with Graves' hyperthyroidism.

V and J are TRBV5-1 and TRBJ2-5; D possibly uses TRBD1 or TRBD2 (5 bases each). V was clipped by 1 base and J by 2 bases, with 9 bases between them. The CDR3 runs 14 residues. Germline V CDR1 and CDR2: SGHRS, YFSETQ. This chain's CDR3 is CASSLRDRQETQYF. In DNA form, the CDR3 reads TGCGCCAGCAGCTTGAGGGACCGTCAAGAGACCCAGTACTTC. The variable domain in full, with the rest retrieved from reference TRBV5-1 and TRBJ2-5, is KAGVTQTPRYLIKTRGQQVTLSCSPISGHRSVSWYQQTPGQGLQFLFEYFSETQRNKGNFPGRFSGRQFSNSRSEMNVSTLELGDSALYLCASSLRDRQETQYFGPGTRLLVL.

This clonotype was counted many times. The chain is built from TRBV10-3 and TRBJ1-1; tentative D call: TRBD1 (6 bases). In germline, CDR1 is ENHRY, CDR2 SYGVKD. Trimming pared 4 bases from V and 5 bases from J, leaving 17 bases between. The CDR3 sequence is 15 residues long. The chain's CDR3 is CAISASGEGRTEAFF. The CDR3 DNA reads TGTGCCATCAGTGCCTCAGGGGAGGGAAGGACTGAAGCTTTCTTT.

This clonotype was found many times. The chain combines TRBV30 with TRBJ1-2, with D unresolved. The ends were cut back, 5 bases at V and 4 bases at J, with 11 bases in the middle. The CDR3 consists of 12 residues. The germline V gene encodes CDR1 GTSNPN and CDR2 SVGIG (reference sequence). Here the CDR3 DNA reads TGTGCCTGGGAACCCGGGATCTATGGCTACACCTTC. Translation: CAWEPGIYGYTF.

The sample holds many counts of this clonotype. The junction shows a germline mismatch at one end, possibly a read error. This rearrangement joins TRBV7-7 to TRBJ2-2, with a weak D call TRBD1 (8 bases). The CDR3 spans 14 residues. CDR1 and CDR2 from the germline V gene are SSHAT and FNYEAQ (reference sequence). CDR3 DNA sequence: TGTGCTAGCAGCCCAGGACAGGGCGGGGGAGAGCTGTTTTTT. Protein product: CASSPGQGGGELFF.

There are a few counts of this clonotype. V usage is TRBV19 and J usage is TRBJ1-4; D unresolved. The germline V and J ends were trimmed by 4 bases and 2 bases, with 8 bases remaining between them. Per the germline V gene, CDR1 is LNHDA and CDR2 is SQIVND (reference sequence). CDR3 length equals 14 residues. The CDR3 protein is CASSRTTTNEKLFF. CDR3 DNA sequence: TGTGCCAGTAGTAGAACTACGACTAATGAAAAACTGTTTTTT.

The sample holds many counts of this clonotype. In nucleotides, the CDR3 is TGTGCCAGCAGCCAAGGGGCAGGGGGCTCGGAGCAGTACTTC. Encoded protein: CASSQGAGGSEQYF. The chain has TRBV9 and TRBJ2-7, with TRBD1 matching 8 bases. This CDR3 has 14 residues. Germline CDR1 SGDLS, CDR2 YYNGEE. The junction had 10 bases not matched to a gene; V was cut back by 4 bases and J by 7 bases.

Comments on this clonotype: A read error is possible here, since a much larger clone lies one base away. J is TRBJ2-7 and V is TRBV20-1, with no clear D. The V gene lost 6 bases and the J gene lost 6 bases, with 15 bases spanning the gap. CDR1 DFQATT and CDR2 SNEGSKA come from the germline V gene (reference sequence). The CDR3 is 12 amino acids. DNA of the CDR3: TGCAGTGCCCGAGTGGGGATATGCGAGCAGTACTTC. It yields the protein CSARVGICEQYF.

The chain combines TRBV27 with TRBJ2-1; 8 positions match TRBD2. Germline assignment: CDR1 MNHEY and CDR2 SMNVEV (reference sequence). The length of the CDR3 is 16 residues. The ends lost 5 bases at V and 5 bases at J; junction bases unmatched: 11. CDR3 sequence: CASSTPPGLADNEQFF. The DNA of the CDR3 is TGTGCCAGCAGTACCCCACCTGGACTAGCAGACAATGAGCAGTTCTTC.

This clonotype was recorded at least ten times. V is TRBV5-1 and J is TRBJ2-7, with TRBD1 as a possible D gene (5 bases). Looked up from germline, CDR1 is SGHRS and CDR2 is YFSETQ. The germline V and J ends were trimmed by 2 bases and 3 bases, with 12 bases remaining between them. The CDR3 consists of 14 residues. CDR3 amino acids: CASSFQGPGYEQYF. In nucleotides, the CDR3 is TGCGCCAGCAGCTTCCAGGGCCCAGGCTACGAGCAGTACTTC.

This clonotype was seen repeatedly, ten times or more. The V call is TRBV12-3 or TRBV12-4, the J call TRBJ2-3; the D is unclear. The V gene lost 6 bases and the J gene lost 6 bases, with 7 bases spanning the gap. There are 11 residues in the CDR3. The DNA of the CDR3 is TGTGCCAGCAGATTATTTGATACGCAGTATTTT. Its protein product is CASRLFDTQYF.

V gene TRBV20-1 combines with J gene TRBJ1-4; 9 nucleotides agree with TRBD1. V was pared by 6 bases and J by 8 bases, with 10 bases of the junction left unmatched. The CDR3 is 14 amino acids. Germline V gene sequence: CDR1 DFQATT, CDR2 SNEGSKA (reference sequence). CDR3 protein: CSAGLGTGLEKLFF. For the CDR3, the DNA is TGCAGTGCCGGTCTTGGGACAGGGTTGGAAAAACTGTTTTTT.

The sample holds a few counts of this clonotype. The V and J genes are TRBV5-1 and TRBJ2-5, with 9 bases fitting TRBD2. Germline V gene data show CDR1 as SGHRS and CDR2 as YFSETQ. With V trimmed by 4 bases and J by 3 bases, 10 bases remained unmatched. The CDR3 has 16 amino acids. CDR3 amino acids: CASSPNPSSGKETQYF. Written as DNA, the CDR3 is TGCGCCAGCAGCCCCAATCCCTCTAGCGGGAAAGAGACCCAGTACTTC.

The chain combines TRBV28 with TRBJ1-5; tentatively, D is TRBD1 (5 bases). Germline CDR1 is MDHEN and CDR2 is SYDVKM. Trimming took 0 bases from V and 2 from J, leaving 5 bases between them. This CDR3 region has 14 residues. CDR3 residues: CASSLWGGNQPQHF. CDR3 nucleotides: TGTGCCAGCAGTTTATGGGGGGGCAATCAGCCCCAGCATTTT. The entire variable domain, with the rest obtained from reference TRBV28 and TRBJ1-5, is as follows: DVKVTQSSRYLVKRTGEKVFLECVQDMDHENMFWYRQDPGLGLRLIYFSYDVKMKEKGDIPEGYSVSREKKERFSLILESASTNQTSMYLCASSLWGGNQPQHFGDGTRLSIL.

DNA of the CDR3: TGTGCCAGCTCACCCTACAGGGCTACTAATGAAAAACTGTTTTTT. It codes for CASSPYRATNEKLFF. This rearrangement joins TRBV18 to TRBJ1-4, with D perhaps matching TRBD1 (6 bases). V gave up 3 bases and J gave up 2 bases, with 10 bases separating them. This CDR3 has 15 residues. Germline V lookup: CDR1 KGHSH, CDR2 LQKENI.

The chain combines TRBV7-2 with TRBJ2-5, with D hard to call. Trimming cost V 2 bases and J 1 base, with 11 bases left between them. Germline loops: CDR1 SGHTA, CDR2 FQGNSA. The CDR3 spans 15 residues. The DNA for the CDR3 is TGTGCCAGCAGCTTAAGGGTGACATTCCAAGAGACCCAGTACTTC. Protein sequence: CASSLRVTFQETQYF.

This clonotype was detected a few times. V and J are TRBV7-2 and TRBJ2-7; the D gene is possibly TRBD2 (6 bases). In germline, CDR1 is SGHTA, CDR2 FQGNSA. This CDR3 has 16 residues. V lost 1 base and J 4 bases, leaving 17 bases between the germline ends. The DNA of the CDR3 is TGTGCCAGCAGCTTAGGTTCGGGGTTAGCGGTTTACGAGCAGTACTTC. It is translated as CASSLGSGLAVYEQYF.

The J gene is TRBJ2-1, the V gene TRBV9, with 10 bases matching TRBD1. Germline trimming cut 0 bases from V and 2 bases from J; bases unmatched to any gene: 5. Per the germline V gene, CDR1 is SGDLS and CDR2 is YYNGEE. The CDR3 totals 17 residues. CDR3 DNA: TGTGCCAGCAGCGTAGGGATGACAGGGGGCGCCTACAATGAGCAGTTCTTC. The encoded protein is CASSVGMTGGAYNEQFF. Based on the CDR3 plus reference TRBV9 and TRBJ2-1, the full variable domain is DSGVTQTPKHLITATGQRVTLRCSPRSGDLSVYWYQQSLDQGLQFLIQYYNGEERAKGNILERFSAQQFPDLHSELNLSSLELGDSALYFCASSVGMTGGAYNEQFFGPGTRLTVL.

Concerning this clonotype: It may be a read error: a sequence one base away is much more abundant. The chain combines TRBV6-2 or TRBV6-3 with TRBJ2-4; possibly TRBD1 for D (6 bases). Per the germline V gene, CDR1 is MNHEY and CDR2 is SVGEGT. This CDR3 comprises 16 residues. The CDR3 coding sequence is TGTGCCAACAGTGCAAACAGGGCGATAGCCAAAAACATTCAGTACTTC. Amino acid sequence: CANSANRAIAKNIQYF.

At least ten counts were recorded for this clonotype. V gene TRBV7-8 combines with J gene TRBJ2-7, with a possible D match to TRBD2 (5 bases). Germline CDR1 reads SGHVS; CDR2 reads FQNEAQ. V shed 1 base and J shed 4 bases, with 14 bases lying between them. The CDR3 is made up of 15 amino acids. The CDR3 DNA reads TGTGCCAGCAGCTTAGTAGCGACGAGCGGTTACGAGCAGTACTTC. This translates into CASSLVATSGYEQYF.

This clonotype was seen at least ten times. The rearrangement uses TRBV20-1 and TRBJ2-7; 8 nucleotides match TRBD1. Germline assignment: CDR1 DFQATT and CDR2 SNEGSKA (reference sequence). The CDR3 is made up of 13 amino acids. J gave up 3 bases and V 5 bases, and 6 bases lay outside the gene matches. The CDR3 protein is CSAWTGRGYEQYF. The CDR3 bases are TGCAGTGCTTGGACAGGGCGAGGCTACGAGCAGTACTTC.

This clonotype came up many times. V usage is TRBV29-1 and J usage is TRBJ2-7; TRBD2 aligns across 11 bases. The V segment lost 4 bases and the J segment 2 bases; nucleotides outside the gene matches: 4. Looked up from germline, CDR1 is SQVTM and CDR2 is ANQGSEA. The CDR3 extends over 14 amino acids. In DNA form, the CDR3 reads TGCAGCGTTGGTTCTAGCGGGAGGACCTACGAGCAGTACTTC. This encodes CSVGSSGRTYEQYF.

The chain is built from TRBV6-2 or TRBV6-3 and TRBJ2-3; D is unresolved. The V gene lost 0 bases and the J gene lost 0 bases, with 4 bases spanning the gap. Germline-derived CDR1 and CDR2 are MNHEY and SVGEGT. There are 14 residues in the CDR3. CDR3 sequence (DNA): TGTGCCAGCAGTTACTCGCGGAGCACAGATACGCAGTATTTT. This encodes CASSYSRSTDTQYF.

This clonotype was seen a few times. The chain recombines TRBV19 with TRBJ2-3, with TRBD2 identical over 10 bases. Germline trimming cut 6 bases from V and 4 bases from J; bases unmatched to any gene: 7. Germline CDR1 reads LNHDA; CDR2 reads SQIVND (reference sequence). The CDR3 contains 15 residues. The CDR3 reads CASRSLAGGSDTQYF. In DNA, the CDR3 is TGTGCCAGTAGATCTTTAGCGGGGGGCTCAGATACGCAGTATTTT.

The V call is TRBV7-9, the J call TRBJ1-1; D is unclear. The CDR3 consists of 13 residues. V was trimmed by 1 base and J by 5 bases, leaving 8 bases between them. The V gene's germline CDR1 is SEHNR and CDR2 FQNEAQ (reference sequence). The CDR3 reads CASSLVSRTEAFF. CDR3 in DNA: TGTGCCAGCAGCTTAGTATCACGTACTGAAGCTTTCTTT.

This chain connects TRBV18 to TRBJ1-2; TRBD1 matches 7 bases. Trimming took 4 bases from V and 7 from J; bases not matched to a gene: 6. This CDR3 has 13 amino acids. Germline V gives CDR1 KGHSH, CDR2 LQKENI. DNA of the CDR3: TGTGCCAGCTCACTAGACAGGGAGAGTGGCTACACCTTC. This codes for CASSLDRESGYTF.